Following are 11 T cell receptor beta chains from one sample sequenced in a study of radiotherapy plus CTLA-4 blockade in lung cancer. The protocol was immunoSEQ multiplex PCR, while the TCRdb copy is restricted to in-frame clones and leaves out a portion. Among roughly 90,000 clones listed, around 90% were seen once. The input for sequencing was peripheral blood, taken from a patient treated with radiotherapy plus ipilimumab. These receptor sequences come from a human donor with non-small cell lung cancer that progressed on radiotherapy plus ipilimumab.

The chain has TRBV2 and TRBJ1-2; 7 bases line up with TRBD1. CDR1 and CDR2 from the germline V gene are SNHLY and FYNNEI. This CDR3 is built from 16 residues. The V and J ends lost 4 bases and 4 bases, in that order; junction bases with no gene match: 12. The CDR3 sequence is CASSAAQTGIVYGYTF. For the CDR3, the DNA is TGTGCCAGCAGTGCGGCCCAGACAGGGATAGTCTATGGCTACACCTTC.

The chain couples TRBV29-1 to TRBJ2-1, with 8 bases aligning to TRBD1. The CDR3 covers 13 residues. The germline CDR1 and CDR2 sequences are SQVTM and ANQGSEA. The V segment lost 0 bases and the J segment 8 bases; nucleotides outside the gene matches: 3. CDR3 in amino acids: CSVEEPRGHEQFF. Written as DNA, the CDR3 is TGCAGCGTTGAAGAACCCAGGGGGCATGAGCAGTTCTTC.

V usage is TRBV29-1 and J usage is TRBJ2-1; 13 nucleotides match TRBD2. Per the germline V gene, CDR1 is SQVTM and CDR2 is ANQGSEA. Germline trimming cut 3 bases from V and 0 bases from J; bases unmatched to any gene: 2. The CDR3 is 16 amino acids. The CDR3 reads CSVEGLAGSSYNEQFF. The CDR3 DNA sequence: TGCAGCGTTGAGGGACTAGCGGGAAGCTCCTACAATGAGCAGTTCTTC.

The chain has TRBV6-1 and TRBJ1-3; possible D gene TRBD1, 6 bases. CDR1 MNHNS and CDR2 SASEGT come from the germline V gene. Between the trimmed V and J ends, which lost 5 bases and 4 bases, there was a span of 15 bases. This CDR3 has 15 amino acids. The CDR3 here is CASSHREARGNTIYF. Here the CDR3 DNA reads TGTGCCAGCAGTCACAGGGAGGCGAGGGGAAACACCATATATTTT.

The chain recombines TRBV18 with TRBJ2-7; D is perhaps TRBD2 (6 bases). This CDR3 is 16 amino acids long. Germline V gene data show CDR1 as KGHSH and CDR2 as LQKENI. Trimming stripped 4 bases from V and 1 base from J, with 17 bases between. CDR3 residues: CASSLTPGRRSYEQYF. CDR3 in DNA: TGTGCCAGCTCACTTACCCCGGGGAGGAGGTCCTACGAGCAGTACTTC.

The chain couples TRBV2 to TRBJ1-2; the match to TRBD1 covers 8 bases. V dropped 7 bases and J dropped 7; count of bases not matched to a gene: 14. Germline V gene sequence: CDR1 SNHLY, CDR2 FYNNEI. This CDR3 has 15 residues. For the CDR3, the DNA is TGTGCCAGCACCTCCGTTATTGCAGGGGGCCTTGGCTACACCTTC. Its protein is CASTSVIAGGLGYTF.

The V call is TRBV11-2, the J call TRBJ2-5; D tentatively reads TRBD1 or TRBD2 (6 bases each). This CDR3 comprises 15 residues. Deletions cut 2 bases from V and 9 bases from J, with 19 bases between. The germline V gene encodes CDR1 SGHAT and CDR2 FQNNGV. Here the CDR3 reads CASSLREGGSLSQYF. The DNA of the CDR3 is TGTGCCAGCAGCTTAAGAGAGGGGGGCTCCTTATCCCAGTACTTC.

J is TRBJ1-5 and V is TRBV19; TRBD1 is a possible D gene (5 bases). Germline V lookup: CDR1 LNHDA, CDR2 SQIVND (reference sequence). There are 15 residues in the CDR3. Trimming cost V 9 bases and J 2 bases, with 17 bases left between them. The CDR3 reads CASMEGTVGNQPQHF. The CDR3, as DNA: TGTGCCAGCATGGAGGGGACCGTAGGCAATCAGCCCCAGCATTTT.

The chain employs TRBV25-1 and TRBJ1-2, with 9 bases fitting TRBD1. The junction had 3 bases not matched to a gene; V was cut back by 1 base and J by 6 bases. The CDR3 spans 14 residues. Germline CDR1 and CDR2: MGHDK and SYGVNS. In DNA, the CDR3 is TGTGCCAGCAGTGAATGGGGACAGGGAAATGGCTACACCTTC. As protein: CASSEWGQGNGYTF.

The V call is TRBV7-6, the J call TRBJ2-2, with 10 bases fitting TRBD2. Trimming removed 0 bases from V and 4 bases from J; junction bases left unmatched: 8. Per the germline V gene, CDR1 is SGHVS and CDR2 is FNYEAQ. The CDR3 has 18 amino acids. The CDR3 bases are TGTGCCAGCAGCTTAGCCCCGGGAGCGGGAGGGGTCACCGGGGAGCTGTTTTTT. It translates to CASSLAPGAGGVTGELFF.

Comment on this clone: This CDR3 is also generated by other DNA sequences in the sample. Here the CDR3 reads CSANLGSGPFF. The DNA for the CDR3 is TGCAGTGCGAATTTGGGGTCAGGTCCTTTCTTT. The chain recombines TRBV20-1 with TRBJ1-1; D gene ambiguous. Germline-derived CDR1 and CDR2 are DFQATT and SNEGSKA (reference sequence). The length of the CDR3 is 11 residues. V lost 6 bases to trimming and J lost 12 bases, with 17 bases between them.